Sequencing of this T cell receptor beta chain was carried out in a study of human T cells and chemical hapten exposure. About the research overall: Small pooled library volume differences mainly caused per-sample TCR yield variation. Whole-study results and caveats: After DPC sensitization, TCRs above 1 in 1000 frequency showed no change.

Details on this clonotype: As yet, its antigen is unknown.

Indicated time point: patch test 3, about 24 weeks after DPC sensitization. Treatment: therapeutic diphenylcyclopropenone sensitization with weekly scalp DPC. As the library was built, unique molecular identifiers were attached to individual cDNA molecules. Authors' data handling: There were a median of around 97,000 TCRs per sample, with a range from roughly 20,000 to 690,600. TCRdb used MiXCR to reprocess the RACE reads, holding one entry per CDR3 protein. None of the V and J calls come from the authors' own analysis; TCRdb made them. Among 210,000 or so distinct CDR3 sequences, 20% to 25% were seen once, and the ten largest hold 2% to 2.5%. The germline CDR1 and CDR2 sequences are LGHDT and YNNKEL (reference sequence). V lost 5 bases, J lost 7 bases, and 16 bases lay in between. This CDR3 region has 14 residues.

The TCR sequence derives from a woman aged 40 to 50 with alopecia areata. Some clones in this sample may be carry-over from other donors' samples. This chain links TRBV3-1 with TRBJ2-3; the D gene is possibly TRBD1 (7 bases). Sample: whole blood, taken in connection with sensitization to the hapten diphenylcyclopropenone (DPC). The CDR3 DNA reads as TGTGCCAGCAGCGCGGGGACAGCCACCCATACGCAGTATTTT. Translating gives CASSAGTATHTQYF.